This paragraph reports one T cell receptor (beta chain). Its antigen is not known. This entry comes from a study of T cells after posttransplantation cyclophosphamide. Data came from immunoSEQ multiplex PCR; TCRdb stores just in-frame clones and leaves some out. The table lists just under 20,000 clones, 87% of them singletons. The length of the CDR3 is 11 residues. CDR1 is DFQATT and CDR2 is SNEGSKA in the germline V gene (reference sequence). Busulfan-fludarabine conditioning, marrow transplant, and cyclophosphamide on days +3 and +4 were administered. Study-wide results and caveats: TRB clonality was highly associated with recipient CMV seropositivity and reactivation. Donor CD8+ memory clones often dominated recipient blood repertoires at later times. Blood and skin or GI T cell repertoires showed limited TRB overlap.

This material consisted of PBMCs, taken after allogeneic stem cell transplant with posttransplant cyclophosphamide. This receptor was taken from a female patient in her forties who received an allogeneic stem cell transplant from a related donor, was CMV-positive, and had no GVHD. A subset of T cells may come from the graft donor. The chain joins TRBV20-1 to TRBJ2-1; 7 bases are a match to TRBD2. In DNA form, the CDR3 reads TGCGGCTGCGGGAGCTCAGATGAGCAGTTCTTC. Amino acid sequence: CGCGSSDEQFF.